Described below is a single T cell receptor beta chain sequence and its context. The target antigen is unknown. The data originate from a study of shared clonotypes between healthy human individuals. Study context: Ranging from 18 to 49 in age, donors were two women and three men. Study-wide results and limits: Sharing across four donors was highest in naive CD4 (roughly 5%) and lowest in memory CD8 (0.4%).

Positive CCR7 selection of CD45RO-negative cells yielded the naive CD8 cells, and terminally differentiated effector memory CD45RA+ cells were excluded. Donors comprised healthy HIV-negative adults lacking recent acute infections or vaccinations. Measured with immunoSEQ multiplex PCR; TCRdb has only the in-frame clones, and not every one. The sample records fewer than 850,000 clones, around 96% being singletons. The germline CDR1 and CDR2 sequences are SGHVS and FQNEAQ. V was trimmed by 5 bases and J by 2 bases, leaving 16 bases between them. The CDR3 runs to 15 residues. The origin of this receptor is a man between 25 and 39 years old in good health. The sample was naive CD8+ T cells sorted from blood. This chain uses TRBV7-8 with TRBJ2-7; possibly TRBD1 or TRBD2 for D (5 bases each). The CDR3 nucleotides are TGTGCCAGCAGCGACCATCCGGGACCCACCTACGAGCAGTACTTC. Protein product: CASSDHPGPTYEQYF.